These 27 T cell receptor beta chains originate from one sample sequenced in a study of response to subunit inactivated influenza vaccine. Using its own MiXCR run on the RT-PCR reads, TCRdb lists one record per CDR3 protein. In the table there are about 830,000 distinct CDR3 sequences, 15% to 20% of which are singletons. The material sequenced was PBMCs from blood, taken about 5 days after vaccination. The receptor set was obtained from a man aged 45-60 years who received an inactivated influenza vaccine.

This clonotype was seen a few times. The V gene is TRBV4-1, the J gene TRBJ1-1; TRBD1 might be the D (5 bases). V was trimmed by 8 bases and J by 2 bases, leaving 18 bases between them. Germline V gene data show CDR1 as MGHRA and CDR2 as YSYEKL. The CDR3 covers 15 residues. The CDR3 region is CASGFTGGPNTEAFF. DNA of the CDR3: TGCGCCAGCGGCTTTACCGGGGGTCCAAACACTGAAGCTTTCTTT.

This clonotype was observed many times. The chain joins TRBV28 to TRBJ2-6, with unresolved D. The CDR3 extends over 14 amino acids. V was clipped by 4 bases and J by 0 bases, with 4 bases between them. Germline loops: CDR1 MDHEN, CDR2 SYDVKM. The CDR3 spells CASSYYSGANVLTF. The CDR3, as DNA: TGTGCCAGCAGTTACTACTCTGGGGCCAACGTCCTGACTTTC.

The chain has TRBV20-1 and TRBJ1-6; tentatively, D is TRBD1 (5 bases). CDR1 DFQATT and CDR2 SNEGSKA come from the germline V gene (reference sequence). The V gene lost 6 bases and the J gene lost 0 bases, with 12 bases spanning the gap. This CDR3 has 15 residues. CDR3 nucleotide sequence: TGCAGTGCAGGTCGGGGGGGCTCCTATAATTCACCCCTCCACTTT. It specifies CSAGRGGSYNSPLHF.

This clonotype was seen a few times. The chain links TRBV20-1 to TRBJ2-7, with a possible D match to TRBD2 (5 bases). This CDR3 has 12 amino acids. The V end lost 1 base, the J end lost 6 bases, and 10 bases lay between the germline ends. Per the germline V gene, CDR1 is DFQATT and CDR2 is SNEGSKA (reference sequence). CDR3 in DNA: TGCAGTGCTAGAGGACTACTAGGCGAGCAGTACTTC. As protein: CSARGLLGEQYF.

This clonotype came up a few times. The CDR3 DNA reads as TGTGCCAGCAGCGTAACCCCGTATTCTTACGAGCAGTACTTC. As protein: CASSVTPYSYEQYF. The V and J genes are TRBV9 and TRBJ2-7; no definite D call. V was pared by 1 base and J by 4 bases, with 12 bases between. The CDR3 is made up of 14 amino acids. The germline V gene has CDR1 SGDLS and CDR2 YYNGEE.

This clonotype was observed a handful of times. This chain joins TRBV20-1 and TRBJ2-3; D might be TRBD1 or TRBD2, each matching 5 bases. The V end was cut by 3 bases, the J end by 2 bases, with 12 bases between. Germline loops: CDR1 DFQATT, CDR2 SNEGSKA (reference sequence). CDR3 length: 14 amino acids. In nucleotides, the CDR3 is TGCAGTGCTAGCCGGGACGCCTTCACAGATACGCAGTATTTT. Protein product: CSASRDAFTDTQYF.

This clonotype occurred a few times. V gene TRBV7-2 combines with J gene TRBJ1-4, with D possibly matching TRBD1 (5 bases). Germline-derived CDR1 and CDR2 are SGHTA and FQGNSA. V lost 2 bases to trimming and J lost 4 bases, with 11 bases between them. This CDR3 comprises 15 residues. The CDR3 bases are TGTGCCAGCAGCTTAACCCAGGGCTTTAATGAAAAACTGTTTTTT. Residues: CASSLTQGFNEKLFF.

The CDR3 DNA sequence: TGTGCCAGCAGCCAAGAATACGCGACAGGGGCAACGGGGGAGCAGTACTTC. This codes for CASSQEYATGATGEQYF. The chain couples TRBV4-2 to TRBJ2-7; 8 nucleotides line up with TRBD1. V shed 0 bases, J shed 7 bases, and the junction held 14 bases outside the gene matches. The germline CDR1 and CDR2 sequences are LGHNA and YNFKEQ. The CDR3 totals 17 residues.

The sample holds a few counts of this clonotype. This sequence joins TRBV7-9 and TRBJ1-2; D gene uncertain. The CDR3 sequence is 10 residues long. V lost 3 bases and J lost 7, with 3 bases in between. The germline V gene has CDR1 SEHNR and CDR2 FQNEAQ (reference sequence). In nucleotides, the CDR3 is TGTGCCAGCAGCTTTCGTGGCTACACCTTC. Encoded protein: CASSFRGYTF.

The chain couples TRBV7-9 to TRBJ2-1; D is unresolved. Germline values: CDR1 SEHNR, CDR2 FQNEAQ (reference sequence). The CDR3 has 13 residues. V was trimmed by 3 bases and J by 5 bases, leaving 8 bases between them. This chain's CDR3 is CASSFTTDNEQFF. As DNA, the CDR3 is TGTGCCAGCAGCTTTACTACCGACAATGAGCAGTTCTTC.

This sequence joins TRBV11-2 and TRBJ2-7, with a possible D match to TRBD1 (6 bases). The V gene lost 5 bases and the J gene lost 3 bases, with 14 bases spanning the gap. CDR3 length: 14 residues. CDR1 is SGHAT, CDR2 FQNNGV, per germline. CDR3 in amino acids: CASSTRGNHYEQYF. The DNA of the CDR3 is TGTGCCAGCAGCACCAGGGGAAACCACTACGAGCAGTACTTC. Complete variable domain (other parts from reference TRBV11-2 and TRBJ2-7): EAGVAQSPRYKIIEKRQSVAFWCNPISGHATLYWYQQILGQGPKLLIQFQNNGVVDDSQLPKDRFSAERLKGVDSTLKIQPAKLEDSAVYLCASSTRGNHYEQYFGPGTRLTVT.

A few counts support this clonotype. The chain joins TRBV10-3 to TRBJ2-1; unclear D gene. The V and J ends lost 7 bases and 5 bases respectively, with 15 bases between them. Germline V gene sequence: CDR1 ENHRY, CDR2 SYGVKD. The CDR3 is made up of 14 amino acids. The chain's CDR3 is CAIKARTADNEQFF. In DNA form, the CDR3 reads TGTGCCATCAAGGCTCGGACGGCCGACAATGAGCAGTTCTTC.

V and J are TRBV12-3 or TRBV12-4 and TRBJ2-3; 13 bases fit TRBD2. The V gene end was trimmed by 7 bases and the J gene end by 10 bases; junction bases not matched to a gene: 8. This CDR3 region has 14 residues. The CDR3 nucleotides read TGTGCCAGCACACTAGGACTAGCGGGGGATGCGCAGTATTTT. Protein sequence: CASTLGLAGDAQYF.

This clonotype was observed at least ten times. The chain joins TRBV20-1 to TRBJ2-1; 8 bases are shared with TRBD1. CDR1 is DFQATT and CDR2 is SNEGSKA in the germline V gene (reference sequence). The ends lost 7 bases at V and 4 bases at J; junction bases unmatched: 9. The CDR3 totals 14 residues. For the CDR3, the DNA is TGCAGTGGTGGGGACAGGAGACCATACAATGAGCAGTTCTTC. It specifies CSGGDRRPYNEQFF.

This chain uses TRBV28 with TRBJ2-1; 8 positions match TRBD2. This CDR3 has 17 amino acids. Germline V lookup: CDR1 MDHEN, CDR2 SYDVKM. V lost 5 bases, J lost 6 bases, and 15 bases stayed unmatched. CDR3 in amino acids: CASSIPRASGRTNEQFF. The CDR3 region has the DNA TGTGCCAGCAGTATCCCGAGGGCGAGCGGGAGAACCAATGAGCAGTTCTTC.

The chain couples TRBV4-2 to TRBJ1-2; 7 bases line up with TRBD1. V shed 1 base and J 7 bases; nucleotides not matched to a gene: 9. The CDR3 length is 15 residues. Germline CDR1 is LGHNA and CDR2 is YNFKEQ. The CDR3 loop reads CASSQGERQGVGYTF. The CDR3 bases are TGTGCCAGCAGCCAAGGAGAGAGGCAGGGGGTTGGCTACACCTTC.

The chain combines TRBV6-2 or TRBV6-3 with TRBJ2-4; 12 bases agree with TRBD1. CDR1 MNHEY and CDR2 SVGEGT come from the germline V gene. V lost 2 bases and J lost 0; bases outside the gene matches: 14. The CDR3 totals 21 residues. This CDR3 reads CASSYLPPGQGARVAKNIQYF. The CDR3 DNA follows: TGTGCCAGCAGTTACCTCCCCCCGGGACAGGGGGCGCGCGTAGCCAAAAACATTCAGTACTTC.

This clonotype was observed a few times. The V gene is TRBV3-1, the J gene TRBJ2-7; 7 bases map to TRBD1. The V segment lost 0 bases and the J segment 3 bases; nucleotides outside the gene matches: 8. Per germline, CDR1 LGHDT and CDR2 YNNKEL (reference sequence). CDR3 length: 16 residues. The CDR3 reads CASSQECWDSFYEQYF. CDR3 DNA sequence: TGTGCCAGCAGCCAAGAGTGTTGGGACAGCTTCTACGAGCAGTACTTC.

Worth noting for this clonotype: The conserved closing phenylalanine or tryptophan is absent in this CDR3, likely reflecting a read error. The chain has TRBV10-2 and TRBJ2-7; 7 bases fit TRBD1. The V gene end was trimmed by 7 bases and the J gene end by 1 base; junction bases not matched to a gene: 10. This CDR3 comprises 15 residues. Germline CDR1 WSHSY, CDR2 SAAADI. The CDR3 DNA sequence: TGCGCCAGCATTAGAATTGAGACAGGGTCCTACGAGCAGTACTAC. Translating it yields CASIRIETGSYEQYY.

The J gene is TRBJ2-2, the V gene TRBV4-1, with D tentatively TRBD1 (6 bases). The CDR3 covers 15 residues. V was trimmed by 3 bases and J by 4 bases, leaving 12 bases between them. Germline CDR1 and CDR2: MGHRA and YSYEKL. Here the CDR3 reads CASSHPQGSTGELFF. DNA of the CDR3: TGCGCCAGCAGCCATCCACAGGGTTCCACCGGGGAGCTGTTTTTT.

J is TRBJ1-4 and V is TRBV20-1; D is undetermined. Looked up from germline, CDR1 is DFQATT and CDR2 is SNEGSKA (reference sequence). V lost 3 bases and J lost 8, with 10 bases in between. CDR3 size: 12 residues. CDR3 sequence: CSARGLQEKLFF. CDR3 DNA sequence: TGCAGTGCTAGGGGCCTGCAAGAAAAACTGTTTTTT.

The chain joins TRBV4-3 to TRBJ2-7, with 8 bases that match TRBD1. V shed 3 bases and J 6 bases; nucleotides not matched to a gene: 7. Germline values: CDR1 LGHNA, CDR2 YSLEER. The CDR3 has 14 amino acids. The CDR3 nucleotides read TGCGCCAGCAGCCATACTTCAGGGGGCGGCGAGCAGTACTTC. This translates into CASSHTSGGGEQYF.

This clonotype showed up many times. The chain uses TRBV5-1 and TRBJ2-1, with D maybe TRBD2 (5 bases). Trimming cost V 5 bases and J 8 bases, with 14 bases left between them. Germline assignment: CDR1 SGHRS and CDR2 YFSETQ. The CDR3 is made up of 13 amino acids. The CDR3 sequence is CASRLVSADEQFF. The CDR3 DNA reads TGCGCCAGCAGACTAGTCTCGGCGGATGAGCAGTTCTTC.

The chain has TRBV20-1 and TRBJ2-7, with a weak D call TRBD2 (6 bases). Trimming removed 0 bases from V and 3 bases from J, with 12 bases in between. CDR3 length: 14 amino acids. Germline V gene sequence: CDR1 DFQATT, CDR2 SNEGSKA (reference sequence). This CDR3 reads CSAREPGRRYEQYF. The CDR3 nucleotides read TGCAGTGCTAGAGAACCAGGGAGGCGCTACGAGCAGTACTTC.

V and J are TRBV7-8 and TRBJ1-6; D unclear. The CDR3 extends over 17 amino acids. Germline V CDR1 and CDR2: SGHVS, FQNEAQ. Deletions cut 1 base from V and 1 base from J, with 11 bases between. The CDR3 sequence: CASSLGGLNSYNSPLHF. CDR3 coding DNA: TGTGCCAGCAGCTTAGGAGGGCTCAATTCCTATAATTCACCCCTCCACTTT.

In this sample, this clonotype turned up a few times. The rearrangement joins TRBV20-1 to TRBJ2-3; 15 bases match TRBD2. V lost 3 bases and J lost 3; bases outside the gene matches: 22. CDR3 length equals 22 residues. From germline, CDR1 is DFQATT and CDR2 SNEGSKA (reference sequence). The CDR3 DNA is TGCAGTGCTAGTAGCGGTCTTGGGACTAGCGGGAGGCCGCCTCCAGAGACAGATACGCAGTATTTT. Translating it yields CSASSGLGTSGRPPPETDTQYF.

This clonotype was detected many times. The chain has TRBV29-1 and TRBJ1-2; D possibly corresponds to TRBD1 (5 bases). This CDR3 contains 13 residues. Germline V gives CDR1 SQVTM, CDR2 ANQGSEA. Trimming removed 3 bases at V and 4 bases at J, with 12 bases between. CDR3 bases: TGCAGCGTTGACCGGGAGGGGACCTATGGCTACACCTTC. It yields the protein CSVDREGTYGYTF.